The T cell receptor (beta chain) under discussion was sequenced for a study of blood T cell repertoires in COVID-19. Overall study context: Both acute and convalescent COVID-19 samples were obtained from the United States, Italy and Spain. PBMCs, B-cell-depleted T cells, or T cells provided the cDNA or gDNA that made up the material.

The authors' processing: Estimates of nucleated cell counts were drawn from the amplification of reference gene primers. Here immunoSEQ multiplex PCR was the method, and the copy in TCRdb shows in-frame clones only, minus some. The DNA gave D and trimming, while V, J and clone size come from that table. Of roughly 130,000 clones listed, around 80% are singletons. Germline trimming cut 2 bases from V and 13 bases from J; bases unmatched to any gene: 13. The CDR3 consists of 15 residues. Germline CDR1 reads KGHSH; CDR2 reads LQKENI. The sequence was collected from a man between 60 and 75 years old with active or convalescent COVID-19. The sample taken for sequencing was peripheral blood. The chain couples TRBV18 to TRBJ2-1, with 8 bases matching TRBD2. This CDR3 reads CASSPIASGPPGQFF. The DNA of the CDR3 is TGTGCCAGCTCACCAATCGCTAGCGGGCCGCCGGGACAGTTCTTC.